This T cell receptor beta chain was identified in a study of T cell clones after liver transplantation. Overall study: A pre-transplant mixed lymphocyte reaction with TCRbeta sequencing defined graft-donor-reactive clones followed in post-transplant blood. Whole-study findings and limits: Compared with third party-reactive sequences, donor-reactive ones declined more, independent of withdrawal success.

The data were produced by immunoSEQ multiplex PCR, yet TCRdb's version contains in-frame clones alone and is incomplete. The sample has fewer than 20,000 clones, 85% to 90% seen once. As to this clone: Its antigen is undetermined.

This receptor was identified in a human patient who received a liver transplant. Some T cells may be provided by the graft donor. The source was CD8+ T cells from blood, collected 45 to 47 months after liver transplant.

The CDR3 DNA reads TGTGCCATCGAGGGACAAACCTACGAGCAGTACTTC. It codes for CAIEGQTYEQYF. The rearrangement links TRBV10-3 to TRBJ2-7; the D gene is possibly TRBD1 (6 bases). Per germline, CDR1 ENHRY and CDR2 SYGVKD. The CDR3 consists of 12 residues. V gave up 8 bases and J gave up 2 bases, with 10 bases separating them.